These 12 T cell receptor beta chains were sequenced from one sample in a study of T cells in Graves' hyperthyroidism and ophthalmopathy. The TCR beta CDR3 regions underwent amplification using RNA transcripts as the source. Initially, a first-round RT-PCR of the TCR CDR3 employed the HTBI primer set. Via MiXCR, TCRdb re-called the multiplex PCR reads, giving one row per CDR3 protein. The sample contains some 600,000 distinct CDR3 sequences, around 13% of which appear only once. The specimen sequenced was blood. These TCRs come from a woman aged 25 to 39 with Graves' hyperthyroidism that later progressed to Graves' ophthalmopathy.

About this clonotype itself: A junction end diverges from the germline sequence, so it may reflect a read error. This sequence joins TRBV2 and TRBJ1-5, with D unclear. The germline CDR1 and CDR2 sequences are SNHLY and FYNNEI. The CDR3 extends over 12 amino acids. The CDR3 bases are TGTGCCAGCAGAGGCAGCAATCGGCCCCAGCATTTT. Translating gives CASRGSNRPQHF.

V usage is TRBV4-3 and J usage is TRBJ2-1; the D gene is possibly TRBD2 (6 bases). Germline V lookup: CDR1 LGHNA, CDR2 YSLEER. The V gene lost 5 bases and the J gene lost 9 bases, with 26 bases spanning the gap. The CDR3 consists of 17 residues. CDR3 in DNA: TGCGCCAGCAGCTCCTCTGAGGCGGGATGGGCCTTGGGTGAGCAGTTCTTC. This gives the protein CASSSSEAGWALGEQFF.

This clonotype was observed at least ten times. The chain carries TRBV20-1 and TRBJ2-1; D is unresolved. The CDR3 loop spans 14 amino acids. V lost 4 bases and J lost 4, with 14 bases in between. The V gene's germline CDR1 is DFQATT and CDR2 SNEGSKA (reference sequence). CDR3: CSAMGLPSYNEQFF. In DNA, the CDR3 is TGCAGTGCTATGGGCCTACCCTCTTACAATGAGCAGTTCTTC.

In this sample, this clonotype turned up a few times. The chain recombines TRBV6-1 with TRBJ2-5; 8 bases align to TRBD1. Per germline, CDR1 MNHNS and CDR2 SASEGT. V was clipped by 9 bases and J by 5 bases; unmatched bases: 14. The CDR3 is made up of 15 amino acids. CDR3 region: CASGLAGGLWETQYF. The CDR3 bases are TGTGCCAGTGGGCTCGCAGGGGGCTTATGGGAGACCCAGTACTTC.

This clonotype was detected many times. The chain combines TRBV20-1 with TRBJ1-1; D is uncertain. Germline V gives CDR1 DFQATT, CDR2 SNEGSKA (reference sequence). The CDR3 covers 14 residues. V was pared by 5 bases and J by 0 bases, with 13 bases between. The CDR3 DNA reads as TGCAGTGCTCTTCTACAGCCGATGAACACTGAAGCTTTCTTT. Protein: CSALLQPMNTEAFF.

This clonotype was observed many times. The CDR3 DNA reads TGTGCCACCAGTGGAGGAGTCGGGACTGAAGCTTTCTTT. It codes for CATSGGVGTEAFF. The rearrangement uses TRBV24-1 and TRBJ1-1; no definite D call. This CDR3 region has 13 residues. Germline CDR1 reads KGHDR; CDR2 reads SFDVKD. V was shortened by 5 bases and J by 5 bases, with 11 bases between the two germline ends.

There are a few counts of this clonotype. The gene calls are TRBV6-4 and TRBJ2-1; unclear D gene. This CDR3 is 14 amino acids long. Germline V gives CDR1 MRHNA, CDR2 SNTAGT. V gave up 4 bases and J gave up 10 bases, with 17 bases separating them. The CDR3 protein is CASSASLSLPEQFF. In nucleotides, the CDR3 is TGTGCCAGCAGTGCCTCCCTAAGCCTCCCCGAGCAGTTCTTC.

The table lists this clonotype with many counts. The rearrangement joins TRBV12-5 to TRBJ1-1; possibly TRBD1 for D (6 bases). Deletions cut 3 bases from V and 4 bases from J, with 15 bases between. This CDR3 contains 15 residues. CDR1 is LGHNT and CDR2 is FRNRAP in the germline V gene. CDR3 region: CASGFATGMVTEAFF. The CDR3 nucleotides are TGTGCTAGTGGTTTCGCCACAGGGATGGTCACTGAAGCTTTCTTT. Full variable domain (rest looked up from reference TRBV12-5 and TRBJ1-1): DARVTQTPRHKVTEMGQEVTMRCQPILGHNTVFWYRQTMMQGLELLAYFRNRAPLDDSGMPKDRFSAEMPDATLATLKIQPSEPRDSAVYFCASGFATGMVTEAFFGQGTRLTVV.

V and J are TRBV12-3 or TRBV12-4 and TRBJ1-2, with a possible D match to TRBD1 (6 bases). Trimming shortened V by 5 bases and J by 6 bases, and 13 bases separated the two germline ends. The CDR3 runs 13 residues. CDR3 residues: CASSLDSWDGYTF. The CDR3 nucleotides are TGTGCCAGCAGTCTGGACAGCTGGGATGGCTACACCTTC.

This clonotype occurred many times. V usage is TRBV29-1 and J usage is TRBJ2-3; 8 bases are shared with TRBD2. This CDR3 is built from 14 residues. Germline V gene sequence: CDR1 SQVTM, CDR2 ANQGSEA. Trimming at V came to 4 bases and at J to 2 bases, leaving 5 bases not matched to a gene. CDR3 sequence: CSVAGGTPTDTQYF. The DNA for the CDR3 is TGCAGCGTTGCGGGAGGGACCCCCACAGATACGCAGTATTTT.

In its sample, this clonotype was seen a few times. This chain uses TRBV12-5 with TRBJ1-1; TRBD1 agrees at 8 bases. This CDR3 spans 15 amino acids. V lost 5 bases, J lost 5 bases, and 10 bases stayed unmatched. CDR1 and CDR2 (germline): LGHNT, FRNRAP. Here the CDR3 reads CASGLRDRSRTEAFF. The CDR3 DNA reads as TGTGCTAGTGGTCTTAGGGACAGGTCTAGGACTGAAGCTTTCTTT.

This clonotype was seen repeatedly, ten times or more. The chain uses TRBV2 and TRBJ1-5; D may be TRBD1 (5 bases). V lost 5 bases, J lost 2 bases, and 13 bases lay in between. Germline CDR1 and CDR2: SNHLY and FYNNEI. This CDR3 is built from 15 residues. The CDR3 DNA reads as TGTGCCAGCAGTCCCGGCCGAGGGGGCAATCAGCCCCAGCATTTT. This codes for CASSPGRGGNQPQHF.